The entry below gives a single T cell receptor beta chain sequence along with its context. Its antigen is not known. A multiplex PCR was run with 60 Vbeta primers and 13 Jbeta primers. TCRdb's table, derived via immunoSEQ multiplex PCR, lists solely in-frame clones and lacks some. The profile shows under 110,000 clones, around 75% of them singletons. Germline V lookup: CDR1 MNHEY, CDR2 SVGAGI. The germline V and J ends were trimmed by 0 bases and 1 base, with 7 bases remaining between them. The CDR3 runs to 15 residues. This sample was taken from a study of cytomegalovirus exposure and HLA in healthy donors. As for the study in general: A prior study identified 90 million to 120 million unique TCR beta sequences from roughly 170 million T cells. The study, taken as a whole, reports: In vitro experiments confirmed that three CMV-associated chains were specific for CMV antigens. It is likely that the observed cluster of highly shared sequence variants was a sequencing artifact. Later on, analysis showed that most CMV-associated TCR beta chains appeared to be HLA-restricted.

This chain joins TRBV6-5 and TRBJ2-4; TRBD1 might be the D (6 bases). This TCR derives from a female donor in good health and CMV-seronegative. The sequencing sample was made of PBMCs. The CDR3 loop is CASSYSRGAKNIQYF. CDR3 DNA: TGTGCCAGCAGTTACTCAAGGGGGGCCAAAAACATTCAGTACTTC.